The clone carrying this TCR beta chain was seen only a few times. Antigen: not known. CDR1 DFQATT and CDR2 SNEGSKA come from the germline V gene (reference sequence). V trimming: 5 bases; J trimming: 2 bases; junction bases outside the gene matches: 8. The CDR3 sequence is 16 residues long. This record belongs to a study of early T cells in non-severe SARS-CoV-2 infection. Study details: The study sequenced bulk RNA from unsorted whole blood, with chains unpaired.

Unique molecular identifiers were affixed to single, distinct cDNA molecules. A single record per CDR3 protein comes from TCRdb applying MiXCR to the 5' RACE reads. The sample has more than 65,000 distinct CDR3 sequences, roughly 13% seen once. Study-level points and caveats: VDJdb-based annotation leaned toward anti-spike CD8 responses and missed private and CD4 specificities.

The sequenced sample was whole blood. The clonotype comes from an adult who was a healthcare worker with PCR-confirmed SARS-CoV-2 infection or an uninfected control (not recorded which). The V and J genes are TRBV20-1 and TRBJ2-3; 12 bases fit TRBD2. The CDR3 DNA is TGCAGTGCTGCCGGCGGACTAGCGGGGCACACAGATACGCAGTATTTT. Amino acid sequence: CSAAGGLAGHTDTQYF.